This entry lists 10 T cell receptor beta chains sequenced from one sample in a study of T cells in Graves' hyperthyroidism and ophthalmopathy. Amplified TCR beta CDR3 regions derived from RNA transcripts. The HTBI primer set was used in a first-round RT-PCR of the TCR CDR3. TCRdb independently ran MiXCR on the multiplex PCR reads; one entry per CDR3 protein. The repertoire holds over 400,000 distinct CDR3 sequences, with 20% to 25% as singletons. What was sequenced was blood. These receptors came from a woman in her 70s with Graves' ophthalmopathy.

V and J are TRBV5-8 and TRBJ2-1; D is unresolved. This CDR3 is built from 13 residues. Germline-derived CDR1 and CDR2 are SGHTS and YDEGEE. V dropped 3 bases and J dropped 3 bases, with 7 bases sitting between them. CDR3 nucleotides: TGTGCCAGCAGCTCGGACGGCTACAATGAGCAGTTCTTC. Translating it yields CASSSDGYNEQFF.

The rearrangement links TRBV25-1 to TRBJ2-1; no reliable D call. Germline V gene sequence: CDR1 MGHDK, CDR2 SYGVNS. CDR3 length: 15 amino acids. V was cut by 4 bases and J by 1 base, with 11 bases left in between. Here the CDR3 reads CASSGRGGSYNEQFF. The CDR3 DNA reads TGTGCCAGCAGTGGTCGTGGTGGGTCCTACAATGAGCAGTTCTTC.

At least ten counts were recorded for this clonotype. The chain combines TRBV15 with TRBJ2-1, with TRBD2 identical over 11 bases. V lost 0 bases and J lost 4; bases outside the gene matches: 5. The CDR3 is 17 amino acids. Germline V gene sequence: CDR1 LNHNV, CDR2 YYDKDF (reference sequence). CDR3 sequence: CATSRDKGTSGYNEQFF. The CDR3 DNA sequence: TGTGCCACCAGCAGAGATAAAGGGACTAGCGGTTACAATGAGCAGTTCTTC.

The CDR3 spells CASSPTSAEQYF. The CDR3 coding sequence is TGTGCCAGCAGCCCCACTAGCGCCGAGCAGTACTTC. The V and J genes are TRBV11-2 and TRBJ2-7, with TRBD2 identical over 7 bases. The germline V gene has CDR1 SGHAT and CDR2 FQNNGV. V lost 5 bases, J lost 6 bases, and 4 bases stayed unmatched. The CDR3 loop spans 12 amino acids.

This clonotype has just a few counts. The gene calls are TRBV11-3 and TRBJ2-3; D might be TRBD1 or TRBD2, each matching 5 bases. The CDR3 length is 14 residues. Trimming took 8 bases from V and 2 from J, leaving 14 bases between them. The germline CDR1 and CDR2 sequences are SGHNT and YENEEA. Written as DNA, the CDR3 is TGTGCCAGCCGCCCCGGAGGACACACAGATACGCAGTATTTT. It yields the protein CASRPGGHTDTQYF.

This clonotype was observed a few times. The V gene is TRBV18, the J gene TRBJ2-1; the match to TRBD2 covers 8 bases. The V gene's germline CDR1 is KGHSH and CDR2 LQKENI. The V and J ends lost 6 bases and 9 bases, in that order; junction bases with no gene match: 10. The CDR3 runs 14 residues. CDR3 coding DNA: TGTGCCAGCTCCCCGCAGCGGGAGTCAGGTGAGCAGTTCTTC. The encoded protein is CASSPQRESGEQFF.

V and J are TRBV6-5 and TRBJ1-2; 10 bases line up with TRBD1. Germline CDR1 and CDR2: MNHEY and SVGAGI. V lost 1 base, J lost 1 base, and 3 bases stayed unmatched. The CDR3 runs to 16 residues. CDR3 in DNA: TGTGCCAGCAGTTACTGGACAGGGGGTAGTAACTATGGCTACACCTTC. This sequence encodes CASSYWTGGSNYGYTF.

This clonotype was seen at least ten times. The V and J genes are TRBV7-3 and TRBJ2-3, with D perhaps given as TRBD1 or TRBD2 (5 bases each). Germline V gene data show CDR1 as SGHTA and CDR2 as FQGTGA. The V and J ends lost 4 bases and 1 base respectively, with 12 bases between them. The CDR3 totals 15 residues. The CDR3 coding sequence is TGTGCCAGCAGCTCTAGGGGAGTGGGCACAGATACGCAGTATTTT. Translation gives CASSSRGVGTDTQYF.

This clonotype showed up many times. The CDR3, as DNA: TGTGCCAGTACTCGGACTAGCGGGACCCTCGTGCTAAATGAGCAGTTCTTC. It translates to CASTRTSGTLVLNEQFF. This sequence joins TRBV19 and TRBJ2-1; 12 positions agree with TRBD2. CDR3 size: 17 residues. The junction had 14 bases not matched to a gene; V was cut back by 7 bases and J by 7 bases. CDR1 is LNHDA and CDR2 is SQIVND in the germline V gene (reference sequence).

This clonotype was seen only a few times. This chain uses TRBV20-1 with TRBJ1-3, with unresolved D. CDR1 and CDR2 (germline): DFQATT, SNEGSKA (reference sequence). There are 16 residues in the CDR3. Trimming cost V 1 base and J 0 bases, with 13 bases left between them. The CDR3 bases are TGCAGTGCTAGAGGATGGAGAGACTACTCTGGAAACACCATATATTTT. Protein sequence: CSARGWRDYSGNTIYF.